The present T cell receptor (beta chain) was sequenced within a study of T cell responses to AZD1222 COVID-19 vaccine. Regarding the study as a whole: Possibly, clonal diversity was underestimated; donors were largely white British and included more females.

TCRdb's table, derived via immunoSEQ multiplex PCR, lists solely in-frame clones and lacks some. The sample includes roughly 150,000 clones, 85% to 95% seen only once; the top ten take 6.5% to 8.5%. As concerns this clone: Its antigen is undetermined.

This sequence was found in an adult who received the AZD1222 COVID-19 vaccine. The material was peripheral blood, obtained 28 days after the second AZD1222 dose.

The CDR3 region is CASSPTTLYGINRSGNTIYF. The CDR3 coding sequence is TGTGCCAGCAGCCCAACTACCCTCTACGGCATCAATCGCTCTGGAAACACCATATATTTT. This chain connects TRBV28 to TRBJ1-3, with D uncertain. The CDR3 has 20 residues. V was cut by 6 bases and J by 0 bases, with 27 bases left in between. Germline loops: CDR1 MDHEN, CDR2 SYDVKM.